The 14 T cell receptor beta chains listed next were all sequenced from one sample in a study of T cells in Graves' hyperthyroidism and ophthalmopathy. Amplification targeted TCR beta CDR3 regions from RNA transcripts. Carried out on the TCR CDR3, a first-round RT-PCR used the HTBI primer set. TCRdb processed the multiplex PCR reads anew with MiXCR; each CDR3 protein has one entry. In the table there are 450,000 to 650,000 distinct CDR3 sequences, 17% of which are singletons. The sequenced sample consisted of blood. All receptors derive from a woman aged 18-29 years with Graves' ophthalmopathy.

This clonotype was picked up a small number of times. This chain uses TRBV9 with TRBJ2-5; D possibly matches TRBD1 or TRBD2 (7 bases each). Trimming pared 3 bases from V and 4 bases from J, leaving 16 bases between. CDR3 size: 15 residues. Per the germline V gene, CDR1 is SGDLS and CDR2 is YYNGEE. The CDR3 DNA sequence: TGTGCCAGCAGCGCCCAGGGGGGGACAAGAGAGACCCAGTACTTC. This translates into CASSAQGGTRETQYF.

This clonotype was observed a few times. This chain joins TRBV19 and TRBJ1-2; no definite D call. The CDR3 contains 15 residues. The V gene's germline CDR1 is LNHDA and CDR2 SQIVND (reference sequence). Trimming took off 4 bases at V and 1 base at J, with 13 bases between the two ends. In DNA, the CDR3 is TGTGCCAGTAGTACGTCCGGGCCAGTTAACTATGGCTACACCTTC. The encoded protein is CASSTSGPVNYGYTF.

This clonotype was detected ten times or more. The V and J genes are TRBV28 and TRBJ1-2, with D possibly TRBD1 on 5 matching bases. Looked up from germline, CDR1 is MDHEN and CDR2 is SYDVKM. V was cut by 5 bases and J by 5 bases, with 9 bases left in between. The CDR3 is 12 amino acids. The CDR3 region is CASSSAGYGYTF. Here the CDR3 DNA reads TGTGCCAGCAGTAGTGCAGGGTATGGCTACACCTTC.

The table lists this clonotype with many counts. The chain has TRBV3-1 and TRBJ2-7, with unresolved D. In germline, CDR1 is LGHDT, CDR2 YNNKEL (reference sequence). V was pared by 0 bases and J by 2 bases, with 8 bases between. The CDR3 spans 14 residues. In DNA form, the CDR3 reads TGTGCCAGCAGCCAAGACAGACGAGCCTACGAGCAGTACTTC. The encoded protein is CASSQDRRAYEQYF.

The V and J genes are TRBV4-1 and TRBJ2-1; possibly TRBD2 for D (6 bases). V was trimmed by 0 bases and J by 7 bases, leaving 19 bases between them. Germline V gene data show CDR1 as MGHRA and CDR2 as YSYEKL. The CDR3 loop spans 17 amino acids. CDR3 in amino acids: CASSQDGSGEMGNEQFF. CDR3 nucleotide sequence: TGCGCCAGCAGCCAAGATGGCTCGGGGGAAATGGGAAATGAGCAGTTCTTC.

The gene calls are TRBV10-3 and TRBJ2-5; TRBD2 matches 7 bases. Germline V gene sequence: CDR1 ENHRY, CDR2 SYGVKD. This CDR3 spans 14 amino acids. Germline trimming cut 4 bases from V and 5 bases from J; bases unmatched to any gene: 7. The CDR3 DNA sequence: TGTGCCATCAGTGCGGGGGGAAGGGTGGAGACCCAGTACTTC. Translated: CAISAGGRVETQYF.

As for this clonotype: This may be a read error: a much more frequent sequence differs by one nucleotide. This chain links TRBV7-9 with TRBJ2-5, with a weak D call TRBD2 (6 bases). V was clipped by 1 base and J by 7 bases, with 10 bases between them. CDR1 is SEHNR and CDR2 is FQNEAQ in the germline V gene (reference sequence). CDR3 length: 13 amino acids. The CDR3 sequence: CASSLVREVTQYF. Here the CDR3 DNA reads TGTGCCAGCAGCTTAGTAAGGGAGGTGACCCAGTACTTC. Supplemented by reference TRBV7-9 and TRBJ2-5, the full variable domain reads DTGVSQNPRHKITKRGQNVTFRCDPISEHNRLYWYRQTLGQGPEFLTYFQNEAQLEKSRLLSDRFSAERPKGSFSTLEIQRTEQGDSAMYLCASSLVREVTQYFGPGTRLLVL.

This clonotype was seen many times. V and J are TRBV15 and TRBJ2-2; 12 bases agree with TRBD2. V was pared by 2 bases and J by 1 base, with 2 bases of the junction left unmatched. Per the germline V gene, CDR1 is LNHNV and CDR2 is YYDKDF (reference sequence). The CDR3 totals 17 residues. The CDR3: CATSRMTSGRNTGELFF. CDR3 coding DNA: TGTGCCACCAGCAGAATGACTAGCGGGAGGAACACCGGGGAGCTGTTTTTT.

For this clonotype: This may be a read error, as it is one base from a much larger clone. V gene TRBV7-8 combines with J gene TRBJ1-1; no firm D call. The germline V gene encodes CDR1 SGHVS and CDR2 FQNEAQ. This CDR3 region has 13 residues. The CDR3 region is CANSRGWYTEAFF. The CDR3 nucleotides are TGTGCCAACAGCCGAGGGTGGTACACTGAAGCTTTCTTT.

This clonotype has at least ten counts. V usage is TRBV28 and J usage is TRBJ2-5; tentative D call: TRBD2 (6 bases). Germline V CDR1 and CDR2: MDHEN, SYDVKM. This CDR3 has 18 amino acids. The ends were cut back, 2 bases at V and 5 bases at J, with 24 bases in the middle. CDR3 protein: CASSLGDFSGVGLETQYF. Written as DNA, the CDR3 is TGTGCCAGCAGTTTAGGGGACTTCTCCGGGGTCGGCCTGGAGACCCAGTACTTC.

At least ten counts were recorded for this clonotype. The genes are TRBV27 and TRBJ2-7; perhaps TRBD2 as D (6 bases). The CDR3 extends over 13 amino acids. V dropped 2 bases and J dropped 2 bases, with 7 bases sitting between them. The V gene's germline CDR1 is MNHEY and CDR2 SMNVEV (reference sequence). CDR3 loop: CASSLGTPYEQYF. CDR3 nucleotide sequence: TGTGCCAGCAGTTTAGGGACTCCCTACGAGCAGTACTTC.

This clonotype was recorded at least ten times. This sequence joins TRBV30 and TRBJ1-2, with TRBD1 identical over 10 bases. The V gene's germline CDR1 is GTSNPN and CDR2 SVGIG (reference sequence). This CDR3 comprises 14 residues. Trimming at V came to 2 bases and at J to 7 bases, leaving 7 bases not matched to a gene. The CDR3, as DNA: TGTGCCTGGAGTCTCCCGGGACAGGGGTTTGGCTACACCTTC. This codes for CAWSLPGQGFGYTF.

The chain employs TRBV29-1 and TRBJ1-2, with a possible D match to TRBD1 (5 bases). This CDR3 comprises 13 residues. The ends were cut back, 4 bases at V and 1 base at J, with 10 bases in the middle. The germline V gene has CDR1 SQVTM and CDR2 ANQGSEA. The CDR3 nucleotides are TGCAGCGTTGTACAGGCAGTTAACTATGGCTACACCTTC. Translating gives CSVVQAVNYGYTF.

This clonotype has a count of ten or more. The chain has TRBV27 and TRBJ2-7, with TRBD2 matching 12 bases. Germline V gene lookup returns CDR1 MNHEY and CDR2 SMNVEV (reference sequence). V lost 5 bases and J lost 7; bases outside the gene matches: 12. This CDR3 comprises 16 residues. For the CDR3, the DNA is TGTGCCAGCAGTACCGAGACTAGCGGGAGCCCGGGGGAGCAGTACTTC. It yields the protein CASSTETSGSPGEQYF.